These 5 T cell receptor beta chains came from one sample sequenced in a study of blood T cell repertoires in COVID-19. TCRdb's table, derived via immunoSEQ multiplex PCR, lists solely in-frame clones and lacks some. This table holds over 45,000 clones, about 76% found once. Source material: peripheral blood. These receptors originate from a man over 45 with active or convalescent COVID-19.

This clone came up a few times. The CDR3 region has the DNA TGTGCCAGCAGCTTGGGGGGGAGGGTGAACACCGGGGAGCTGTTTTTT. It yields the protein CASSLGGRVNTGELFF. The chain employs TRBV5-4 and TRBJ2-2, with 7 bases fitting TRBD2. The germline gives CDR1 SGHNT, CDR2 YYREEE (reference sequence). The length of the CDR3 is 16 residues. The V and J ends lost 0 bases and 1 base, in that order; junction bases with no gene match: 3.

This rearrangement joins TRBV9 to TRBJ1-3; the D gene is possibly TRBD1 (5 bases). There are 15 residues in the CDR3. Between the trimmed V and J ends, which lost 4 bases and 0 bases, there was a span of 11 bases. CDR1 is SGDLS, CDR2 YYNGEE, per germline. The CDR3 DNA sequence: TGTGCCAGCAGCTCGGCCGGGGGCTCTGGAAACACCATATATTTT. Protein: CASSSAGGSGNTIYF.

On this clone itself: Within the sample, other DNA sequences also encode this same CDR3. The CDR3 region has the DNA TGCGCCAGCAGCTTGGGGGGACAAAACACTGAAGCTTTCTTT. Translating it yields CASSLGGQNTEAFF. J is TRBJ1-1 and V is TRBV5-1; a weak D match, TRBD1 (6 bases). CDR1 and CDR2 from the germline V gene are SGHRS and YFSETQ. The CDR3 has 14 residues. V lost 0 bases, J lost 2 bases, and 8 bases lay in between.

This sequence joins TRBV5-1 and TRBJ2-3, with 12 bases fitting TRBD2. Germline V CDR1 and CDR2: SGHRS, YFSETQ. V was pared by 0 bases and J by 6 bases, with 2 bases of the junction left unmatched. The CDR3 contains 15 residues. The DNA of the CDR3 is TGCGCCAGCAGCTTGGGACTAGCGGGAGTGGATACGCAGTATTTT. This codes for CASSLGLAGVDTQYF.

The chain recombines TRBV6-2 or TRBV6-3 with TRBJ2-1; 14 bases match TRBD2. J lost 11 bases, V lost 5 bases, and 11 bases had no gene match. The CDR3 runs 16 residues. Germline loops: CDR1 MNHEY, CDR2 SVGEGT. The CDR3: CASSAATSGGAYKQFF. The DNA of the CDR3 is TGTGCCAGCAGTGCGGCGACTAGCGGGGGGGCCTATAAGCAGTTCTTC.